Many counts were recorded for the clone carrying this T cell receptor (beta chain). The antigen remains undetermined. This sample is part of a study of T cells in Graves' hyperthyroidism and ophthalmopathy. Points from the study as a whole: Most thyroid clonotypes expanded above 0.001 appeared in blood too.

Subjects with ophthalmopathy showed a Clinical Activity Score no lower than 3, a NOSPECS grade no lower than 4, and a duration shorter than 3 months. Clinical symptoms, serum thyroxine and TRAb, thyroid ultrasound and orbital computed tomography together formed the diagnostic basis. The TCR beta CDR3 regions underwent amplification using RNA transcripts as the source. First-round RT-PCR of the TCR CDR3 relied on the HTBI primer set. One entry per CDR3 protein, called by TCRdb with MiXCR from the multiplex PCR reads. Of 500,000 or so distinct CDR3 sequences listed, about a sixth are singletons. CDR1 is GTSNPN and CDR2 is SVGIG in the germline V gene (reference sequence). Trimming took 2 bases from V and 2 from J, leaving 9 bases between them. This CDR3 is built from 13 residues.

The sequencing sample was made of blood. The chain combines TRBV30 with TRBJ2-5, with D possibly being TRBD2 (5 bases). The receptor was derived from a woman aged 18 to 35 with Graves' ophthalmopathy. CDR3 sequence: CAWSSGSQETQYF. CDR3 nucleotides: TGTGCCTGGAGTTCGGGATCGCAAGAGACCCAGTACTTC.